This T cell receptor beta chain was identified in a study of cytomegalovirus exposure and HLA in healthy donors. Study in general: The approximately 120 validation repertoires used the same platform as the 650 to 850 first-cohort repertoires, a later analysis reported.

This clone was found a few times. Antigen specificity is unknown. Study-wide findings and caveats: Many donors carried some public TCRs, although rarity characterized most TCR sequences. The study recorded 150 to 200 TCR beta chains that were cytomegalovirus-associated.

The V end was cut by 7 bases, the J end by 1 base, with 16 bases between. The germline V gene encodes CDR1 LNHDA and CDR2 SQIVND (reference sequence). This CDR3 has 15 amino acids. Libraries were prepared by immunoSEQ multiplex PCR; TCRdb keeps only in-frame clonotypes and omits some of them. The repertoire holds more than 95,000 clones, 80% to 90% seen once, with roughly 4.4% in the top ten. Sequenced material: PBMCs. The source of this sequence is a man aged 18 to 29 in good health and CMV-seropositive. The rearrangement uses TRBV19 and TRBJ1-1, with D tentatively TRBD1 (6 bases). DNA of the CDR3: TGTGCCAGTATGCGACGACAGGCCCAGAACACTGAAGCTTTCTTT. This codes for CASMRRQAQNTEAFF.